This TCR beta chain was obtained from a study of blood T cell repertoires in COVID-19 (dated by TCRdb to about 2020). For context, the study as a whole: The collaborator samples originated in the United States, Italy and Spain and spanned the acute and convalescent phases of COVID-19. The prospective study material was composed of cDNA or gDNA derived from T cells, B-cell-depleted T cells, or PBMCs. The dataset comprised deeply sampled blood TCRbeta repertoires from subjects exposed to, actively infected with, or recovered from COVID-19. The repertoires were released in a freely available public database meant as a resource for research on the immune response to SARS-CoV-2. Samples came from the ongoing ImmuneRACE study (first 160 participants) plus 1,254 subjects from 6 global collaborators. Nearly every sample came with metadata listing a de-identified subject ID, COVID-19 status, age in years and sex. Where HLA class I and class II types were available, the types were taken from metadata supplied by the sample provider, not from assay-based typing. Here is what the overall study found, with its caveats: The quantity of clinical and demographic metadata differed by source and by participant and was supplied without curation.

Participants in the prospective study were enrolled through a virtual design, were aged roughly 18 to 95 years, and lived in under 25 United States geographic areas. In the prospective study, cohorts were assigned on the basis of participant-reported clinical history obtained from a screening survey and a study questionnaire. Recovered participants in ImmuneRACE Cohort 3 were defined as having two consecutive negative NP/OP PCR tests, clearance from a healthcare professional, or resolution of symptoms. In the prospective study, whole blood, serum and a nasopharyngeal or oropharyngeal swab were collected from each participant by mobile phlebotomists. Over a 2-month period, participants in the prospective study had the option of providing additional blood draws and questionnaires. Before DNA extraction, blood samples from the prospective study were shipped at room temperature or frozen. V drops 6 bases and J drops 8 bases, leaving 16 bases in between. CDR1 MDHEN and CDR2 SYDVKM were looked up in the germline V gene. The CDR3 contains 13 residues, cysteine and phenylalanine counted. Kept here is only the CDR3 DNA, which spans 39 bases and is read in frame from base 1.

The immunoSEQ Assay, a bias-controlled multiplex PCR, was used to amplify TCRbeta CDR3 regions from genomic DNA. The published analysis was carried out like this. Within the assay, amplification of reference gene primers was used to estimate how many nucleated cells each sample contained. Sequence reads were collapsed and filtered to measure the absolute abundance of every unique TCRbeta CDR3 rearrangement. For each sample, productive Simpson clonality was calculated by taking the square root of Simpson's diversity index across productive rearrangements. The table comes from immuneACCESS by way of TCRdb, which keeps in-frame sequences with V and J called. Part of the clones is missing from these tables; in studies checked, under half for an unresolved V gene and the rest for unknown reasons. For V, J and clone size, that table is used; D and trimming come from the DNA. Here the sample has a few hundred thousand clones; under 95% occur a single time. Jointly, the top ten make up about 18% of the sample.

For this clone: Its antigen is currently not known. Base-call qualities are not available, and no considerably larger clone is one nucleotide away.

The rearrangement combines TRBV28 with TRBJ1-2, with the D gene not clear enough to name. Sequencing input: PBMCs or T cells enriched from blood (not recorded which). The TCR was taken from a woman in her 30s who had recovered from COVID-19. The DNA sequence reads TGTGCCAGCAGGCAATCGGGGTCGGCCGGCTACACCTTC. It translates as CASRQSGSAGYTF.